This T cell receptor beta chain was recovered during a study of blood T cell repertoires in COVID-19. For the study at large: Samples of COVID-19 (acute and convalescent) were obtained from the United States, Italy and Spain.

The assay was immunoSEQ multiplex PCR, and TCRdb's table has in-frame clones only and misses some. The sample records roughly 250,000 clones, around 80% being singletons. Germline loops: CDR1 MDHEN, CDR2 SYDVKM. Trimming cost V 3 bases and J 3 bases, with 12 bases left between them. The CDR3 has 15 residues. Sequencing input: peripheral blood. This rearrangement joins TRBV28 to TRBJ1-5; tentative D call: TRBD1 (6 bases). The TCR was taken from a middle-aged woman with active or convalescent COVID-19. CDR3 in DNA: TGTGCCAGCAGTTTGAGTGGACAGCACAATCAGCCCCAGCATTTT. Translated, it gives CASSLSGQHNQPQHF.